The 22 T cell receptor beta chains reported below all come from one sample, sequenced in a study of read filtering for tumor transcriptome and immune sequencing. Molecular barcoded adaptors covering alpha/delta and beta/gamma chains were used on roughly 400 ng RNA. TCRdb ran MiXCR on the reads and lists one entry per CDR3 protein. The sample records 20,000 to 25,000 distinct CDR3 sequences, roughly 15% being singletons. Sequencing used a population of CD138-negative cells sorted from bone marrow. These receptors were collected from a donor aged 40 or over with multiple myeloma.

This chain connects TRBV6-5 to TRBJ2-7; 9 bases map to TRBD2. The CDR3 consists of 14 residues. Germline V lookup: CDR1 MNHEY, CDR2 SVGAGI. V was pared by 6 bases and J by 7 bases, with 10 bases of the junction left unmatched. The CDR3, as DNA: TGTGCCAGCAGGCGGATAGCGGGAGAGGTGGAGCAGTACTTC. It codes for CASRRIAGEVEQYF.

This clonotype was counted ten times or more. The V gene is TRBV28, the J gene TRBJ2-1; maybe TRBD2 (5 bases). CDR3 length: 15 amino acids. Trimming removed 4 bases at V and 5 bases at J, with 15 bases between. CDR1 and CDR2 (germline): MDHEN, SYDVKM. The CDR3 protein is CASSSNRGGHNEQFF. As DNA, the CDR3 is TGTGCCAGCAGTTCCAACCGGGGTGGCCACAATGAGCAGTTCTTC.

This clonotype was seen many times. This rearrangement joins TRBV27 to TRBJ2-5; D unclear. CDR1 is MNHEY, CDR2 SMNVEV, per germline (reference sequence). The V gene lost 3 bases and the J gene lost 0 bases, with 8 bases spanning the gap. The CDR3 spans 14 residues. The CDR3 loop is CASSFGQNQETQYF. Written as DNA, the CDR3 is TGTGCCAGCAGTTTCGGGCAAAACCAAGAGACCCAGTACTTC.

At least ten counts were recorded for this clonotype. The chain couples TRBV29-1 to TRBJ1-1; 8 nucleotides match TRBD1. The CDR3 has 14 residues. Germline CDR1 and CDR2: SQVTM and ANQGSEA. The V gene end was trimmed by 4 bases and the J gene end by 4 bases; junction bases not matched to a gene: 8. Written as DNA, the CDR3 is TGCAGCGTTGCCCAACAGGGGGGGAGCACTGAAGCTTTCTTT. Residues: CSVAQQGGSTEAFF.

This clonotype has only a few counts. The chain combines TRBV12-5 with TRBJ1-3; no firm D call. Germline loops: CDR1 LGHNT, CDR2 FRNRAP. V was pared by 3 bases and J by 5 bases, with 8 bases between. The CDR3 is 13 residues long. The CDR3, as DNA: TGTGCTAGTGGTTTCGTCGGGCGAAACACCATATATTTT. The encoded protein is CASGFVGRNTIYF.

Of note for this clonotype: This CDR3 fails to terminate in the conserved phenylalanine or tryptophan, so it likely reflects a read error. The chain carries TRBV29-1 and TRBJ2-1, with 8 nucleotides matching TRBD1. CDR1 is SQVTM and CDR2 is ANQGSEA in the germline V gene. CDR3 length: 14 amino acids. The V and J ends lost 8 bases and 4 bases, in that order; junction bases with no gene match: 10. CDR3 in amino acids: CSFYRQGKYNEQFS. Written as DNA, the CDR3 is TGCAGCTTCTACAGACAGGGGAAGTACAATGAGCAGTTCTCC.

The chain links TRBV7-2 to TRBJ2-2; 8 nucleotides align to TRBD2. The CDR3 length is 16 residues. V was clipped by 4 bases and J by 3 bases; unmatched bases: 7. Germline V CDR1 and CDR2: SGHTA, FQGNSA. CDR3 coding DNA: TGTGCCAGCAGCTACCGGACTAGCTTTCACACCGGGGAGCTGTTTTTT. Encoded protein: CASSYRTSFHTGELFF.

V is TRBV20-1 and J is TRBJ2-2; a possible D gene is TRBD2 (6 bases). The V gene lost 0 bases and the J gene lost 5 bases, with 16 bases spanning the gap. The CDR3 spans 16 residues. The germline gives CDR1 DFQATT, CDR2 SNEGSKA (reference sequence). CDR3 residues: CSARDPRAGRTGELFF. CDR3 bases: TGCAGTGCTAGAGACCCCCGGGCGGGGCGGACCGGGGAGCTGTTTTTT.

This clonotype was seen ten or more times. The V gene is TRBV5-5, the J gene TRBJ1-4; weak D call: TRBD1 (5 bases). The V gene's germline CDR1 is SGHKS and CDR2 YYEKEE (reference sequence). V was trimmed by 2 bases and J by 8 bases, leaving 13 bases between them. The CDR3 consists of 14 residues. The CDR3 nucleotides are TGTGCCAGCAGCTTCTCAGGGTCAGGAGAAAAACTGTTTTTT. Translating it yields CASSFSGSGEKLFF.

This clonotype was observed many times. The rearrangement joins TRBV28 to TRBJ2-7; TRBD2 aligns across 8 bases. V shed 5 bases and J 7 bases; nucleotides not matched to a gene: 16. Germline V gives CDR1 MDHEN, CDR2 SYDVKM. The CDR3 runs 16 residues. The CDR3 here is CASSPWVASGSQEQYF. The CDR3 DNA reads as TGTGCCAGCAGTCCCTGGGTAGCGAGCGGGAGTCAAGAGCAGTACTTC.

This clonotype was seen ten or more times. V gene TRBV12-3 or TRBV12-4 combines with J gene TRBJ1-3; no definite D call. Trimming left V 4 bases short and J 0 bases short, with 10 bases between. The CDR3 has 15 residues. The CDR3 sequence is CASSSQDFSGNTIYF. CDR3 bases: TGTGCCAGCAGTTCCCAGGATTTCTCTGGAAACACCATATATTTT.

CDR3 residues: CSVNDDRESYNEQFF. The DNA of the CDR3 is TGCAGCGTTAACGACGACCGGGAGTCCTACAATGAGCAGTTCTTC. The rearrangement joins TRBV29-1 to TRBJ2-1, with D possibly matching TRBD2 (6 bases). This CDR3 has 15 residues. The germline CDR1 and CDR2 sequences are SQVTM and ANQGSEA. Trimming shortened V by 5 bases and J by 1 base, and 15 bases separated the two germline ends.

This clonotype was seen ten or more times. The chain links TRBV12-3 or TRBV12-4 to TRBJ2-3; tentatively, D is TRBD2 (6 bases). This CDR3 is 15 amino acids long. Trimming removed 9 bases from V and 0 bases from J, with 16 bases in between. CDR3 region: CASCPREPSTDTQYF. In nucleotides, the CDR3 is TGTGCCAGTTGTCCCCGGGAGCCTAGCACAGATACGCAGTATTTT.

This chain links TRBV6-2 or TRBV6-3 with TRBJ2-1; D gene ambiguous. Germline values: CDR1 MNHEY, CDR2 SVGEGT. The CDR3 totals 17 residues. V lost 7 bases, J lost 15 bases, and 34 bases lay in between. CDR3 region: CASTSDQARSSYNGRFF. The CDR3 region has the DNA TGTGCCAGCACCTCGGACCAAGCTAGGAGCTCCTACAATGGGCGGTTCTTC.

This clonotype has a count of ten or more. The chain has TRBV6-6 and TRBJ1-5; 7 nucleotides line up with TRBD1. V was clipped by 0 bases and J by 4 bases; unmatched bases: 0. CDR3 length: 14 residues. Germline loops: CDR1 MNHNY, CDR2 SVGAGI (reference sequence). This CDR3 is CASSYSTGNQPQHF. CDR3 sequence (DNA): TGTGCCAGCAGTTACTCGACAGGGAATCAGCCCCAGCATTTT.

This clonotype was counted ten times or more. The rearrangement joins TRBV10-3 to TRBJ1-1; TRBD1 aligns across 7 bases. Germline V gives CDR1 ENHRY, CDR2 SYGVKD. This CDR3 comprises 14 residues. The J segment lost 0 bases and the V segment lost 8 bases, leaving 6 bases of the junction unmatched. The CDR3 DNA sequence: TGTGCCATCGCCTTAGGGACAGTGAACACTGAAGCTTTCTTT. It is translated as CAIALGTVNTEAFF.

This clonotype was recorded at least ten times. The chain carries TRBV2 and TRBJ2-7, with 7 bases fitting TRBD1. The CDR3 consists of 17 residues. Germline CDR1 is SNHLY and CDR2 is FYNNEI. V was clipped by 6 bases and J by 4 bases; unmatched bases: 18. CDR3 loop: CASRDPQGPYPSYEQYF. For the CDR3, the DNA is TGTGCCAGCAGGGACCCACAGGGGCCCTACCCCTCGTACGAGCAGTACTTC.

This clonotype was counted at least ten times. V usage is TRBV20-1 and J usage is TRBJ2-1, with 7 bases fitting TRBD2. V shed 1 base and J 7 bases; nucleotides not matched to a gene: 7. Per the germline V gene, CDR1 is DFQATT and CDR2 is SNEGSKA (reference sequence). The CDR3 has 14 amino acids. The CDR3 DNA follows: TGCAGTGCTAGAGGGCGGGAGCGGGTTAATGAGCAGTTCTTC. Translated, it gives CSARGRERVNEQFF.

This clonotype was picked up many times. The V and J genes are TRBV27 and TRBJ1-1, with 9 bases that match TRBD1. After removal of 2 bases from V and 3 bases from J, the junction contained 1 base not matched to a gene. CDR3 length: 14 residues. Germline V gene lookup returns CDR1 MNHEY and CDR2 SMNVEV (reference sequence). The CDR3 region is CASSLDRGYTEAFF. CDR3 sequence (DNA): TGTGCCAGCAGTTTAGACAGGGGGTACACTGAAGCTTTCTTT.

V gene TRBV9 combines with J gene TRBJ1-3; D is undetermined. The V gene's germline CDR1 is SGDLS and CDR2 YYNGEE. This CDR3 spans 16 amino acids. The ends were cut back, 0 bases at V and 2 bases at J, with 12 bases in the middle. The CDR3 sequence: CASSVEHGYTGNTIYF. Here the CDR3 DNA reads TGTGCCAGCAGCGTAGAACACGGATATACTGGAAACACCATATATTTT. The full variable domain, in which reference TRBV9 and TRBJ1-3 provide the parts outside the CDR3, is DSGVTQTPKHLITATGQRVTLRCSPRSGDLSVYWYQQSLDQGLQFLIQYYNGEERAKGNILERFSAQQFPDLHSELNLSSLELGDSALYFCASSVEHGYTGNTIYFGEGSWLTVV.

A word on this clonotype: It may be a read error: a sequence one base away is much more abundant. The final CDR3 position lacks the conserved phenylalanine or tryptophan, pointing to a likely read error. J is TRBJ2-6 and V is TRBV20-1; no clear D gene. The V gene lost 0 bases and the J gene lost 0 bases, with 6 bases spanning the gap. The germline V gene encodes CDR1 DFQATT and CDR2 SNEGSKA (reference sequence). The CDR3 sequence is 15 residues long. For the CDR3, the DNA is TGCAGTGCTAGAGAACGGTCCTCTGGGGCCAACGTCCTGACTTAC. Protein: CSARERSSGANVLTY.

This clonotype showed up many times. This chain uses TRBV3-1 with TRBJ2-7; TRBD1 matches at 8 bases. After removal of 4 bases from V and 7 bases from J, the junction contained 9 bases not matched to a gene. The CDR3 runs to 14 residues. Per germline, CDR1 LGHDT and CDR2 YNNKEL (reference sequence). Here the CDR3 DNA reads TGTGCCAGCAGCCCCGGACAGGGAATGGGGGAGCAGTACTTC. Its translation is CASSPGQGMGEQYF.